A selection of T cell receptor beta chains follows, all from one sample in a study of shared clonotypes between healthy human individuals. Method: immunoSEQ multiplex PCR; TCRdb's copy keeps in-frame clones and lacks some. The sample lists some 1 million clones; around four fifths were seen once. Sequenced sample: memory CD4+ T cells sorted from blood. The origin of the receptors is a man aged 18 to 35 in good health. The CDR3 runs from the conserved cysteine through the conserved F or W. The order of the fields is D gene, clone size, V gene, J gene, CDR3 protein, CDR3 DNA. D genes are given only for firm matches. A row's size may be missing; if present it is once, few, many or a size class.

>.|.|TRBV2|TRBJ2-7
CASSALWSTDEQYF
TGTGCCAGCAGTGCCCTATGGTCGACTGACGAGCAGTACTTC
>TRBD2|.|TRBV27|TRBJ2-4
CASSLKGLAGGPTKNIQYF
TGTGCCAGCAGTTTAAAAGGACTAGCGGGAGGGCCGACCAAAAACATTCAGTACTTC
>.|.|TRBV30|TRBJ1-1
CAWGQLNTEAFF
TGTGCCTGGGGACAGCTGAACACTGAAGCTTTCTTT
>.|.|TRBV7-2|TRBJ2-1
CASSLGADYNEQFF
TGTGCCAGCAGCTTAGGTGCCGACTACAATGAGCAGTTCTTC
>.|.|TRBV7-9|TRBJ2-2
CASSLGQSPLSSGELFF
TGTGCCAGCAGCCTTGGACAGTCGCCACTTAGTTCCGGGGAGCTGTTTTTT
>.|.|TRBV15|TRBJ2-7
CATSPRRGDEQYF
TGTGCCACCAGCCCCCGGCGCGGTGACGAGCAGTACTTC
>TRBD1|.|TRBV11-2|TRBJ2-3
CASSLVGAGGYTDTQYF
TGTGCCAGCAGCTTAGTTGGGGCAGGGGGCTACACAGATACGCAGTATTTT
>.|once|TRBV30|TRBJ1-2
CAWSVIRRGTGRLMDGYTF
TGTGCCTGGAGTGTAATTAGGCGAGGAACAGGCCGCCTCATGGATGGCTACACCTTC
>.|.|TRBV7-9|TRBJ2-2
CASSGLGDTGELFF
TGTGCCAGCAGCGGGTTGGGGGACACCGGGGAGCTGTTTTTT
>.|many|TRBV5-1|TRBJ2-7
CASSRGGTESYEQYF
TGCGCCAGCAGCCGGGGCGGGACAGAAAGCTACGAGCAGTACTTC
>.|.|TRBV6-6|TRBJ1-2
CASRATGSGYGYTF
TGTGCCAGCAGGGCGACAGGCTCGGGGTATGGCTACACCTTC
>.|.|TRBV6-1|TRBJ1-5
CASSEVGAGYQPQHF
TGTGCCAGCAGTGAAGTAGGGGCGGGGTATCAGCCCCAGCATTTT
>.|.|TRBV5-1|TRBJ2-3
CASSFPPDTQYF
TGCGCCAGCAGCTTTCCCCCAGATACGCAGTATTTT
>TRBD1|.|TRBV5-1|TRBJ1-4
CASSPRTGEEKLFF
TGCGCCAGCAGCCCACGTACAGGGGAGGAAAAACTGTTTTTT
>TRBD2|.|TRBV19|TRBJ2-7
CASSFGTSGGDEQYF
TGTGCCAGTAGTTTTGGGACTAGCGGGGGAGACGAGCAGTACTTC
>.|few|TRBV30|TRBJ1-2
CAWRGANYGYTF
TGTGCCTGGAGGGGAGCTAACTATGGCTACACCTTC
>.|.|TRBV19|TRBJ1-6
CASSEPYNSPLHF
TGTGCCAGTAGTGAACCCTATAATTCACCCCTCCACTTT
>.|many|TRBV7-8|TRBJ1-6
CASSLALPSSSYNSPLHF
TGTGCCAGCAGCTTAGCGCTCCCGTCCAGCTCCTATAATTCACCCCTCCACTTT
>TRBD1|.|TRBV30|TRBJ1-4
CAWSGTGDEKLFF
TGTGCCTGGAGCGGGACAGGGGATGAAAAACTGTTTTTT
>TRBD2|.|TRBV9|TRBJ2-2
CASSVAAGVGPGELFF
TGTGCCAGCAGCGTAGCGGCGGGAGTGGGTCCCGGGGAGCTGTTTTTT
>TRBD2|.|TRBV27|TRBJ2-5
CASSPLSGRGGTQYF
TGTGCCAGCAGTCCCCTTAGCGGGAGGGGGGGGACCCAGTACTTC
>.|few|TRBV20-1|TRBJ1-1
CSARGGSEAFF
TGCAGTGCTAGAGGAGGGTCTGAAGCTTTCTTT
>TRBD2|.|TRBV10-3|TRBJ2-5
CATRTSGGAGETQYF
TGTGCCACCCGGACTAGCGGGGGGGCCGGGGAGACCCAGTACTTC
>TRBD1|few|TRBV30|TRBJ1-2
CAWTDRDYGYTF
TGTGCCTGGACGGACAGGGATTATGGCTACACCTTC
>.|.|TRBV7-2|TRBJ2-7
CASSFLIGASEQYF
TGTGCCAGCAGCTTCCTTATCGGGGCCTCCGAGCAGTACTTC
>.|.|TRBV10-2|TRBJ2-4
CASSDSGTLIQYF
TGCGCCAGCAGTGATTCCGGGACATTAATTCAGTACTTC
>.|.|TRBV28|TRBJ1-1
CASTGTLAEAFF
TGTGCCAGCACCGGGACCTTGGCTGAAGCTTTCTTT
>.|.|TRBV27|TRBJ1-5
CASSFEGGINQPQHF
TGTGCCAGCAGTTTTGAGGGGGGGATCAATCAGCCCCAGCATTTT
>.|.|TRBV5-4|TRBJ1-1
CASSFSLNTEAFF
TGTGCCAGCAGCTTCTCCCTGAACACTGAAGCTTTCTTT
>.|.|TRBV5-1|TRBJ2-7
CASSLTGTYEQYF
TGCGCCAGCAGCTTGACAGGGACCTACGAGCAGTACTTC
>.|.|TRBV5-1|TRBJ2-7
CASSPEERVYEQYF
TGCGCCAGCAGCCCCGAGGAACGTGTTTACGAGCAGTACTTC
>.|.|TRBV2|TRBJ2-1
CASSEGRAEQFF
TGTGCCAGCAGTGAAGGACGTGCTGAGCAGTTCTTC
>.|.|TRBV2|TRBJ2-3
CASIETYTDTQYF
TGTGCCAGCATTGAGACTTACACAGATACGCAGTATTTT
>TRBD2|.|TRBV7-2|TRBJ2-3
CASSSEAGVRADTQYF
TGTGCCAGCAGCTCCGAAGCGGGAGTACGGGCAGATACGCAGTATTTT
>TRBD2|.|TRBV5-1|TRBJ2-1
CASSLVLVGGTNNEQFF
TGCGCCAGCAGCTTGGTACTCGTCGGGGGGACTAACAATGAGCAGTTCTTC
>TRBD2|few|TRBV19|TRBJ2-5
CATACLAGWVETQYF
TGTGCCACTGCCTGCCTAGCGGGATGGGTAGAGACCCAGTACTTC
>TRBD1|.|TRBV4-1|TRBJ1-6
CASSQVRFLSQGAYNSPLHF
TGCGCCAGCAGCCAAGTCCGGTTTCTCTCCCAGGGGGCTTATAATTCACCCCTCCACTTT
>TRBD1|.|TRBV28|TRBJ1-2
CASSADRGPNYGYTF
TGTGCCAGCAGTGCCGACAGGGGACCTAACTATGGCTACACCTTC
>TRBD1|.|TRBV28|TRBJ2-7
CASSKKPGQGTEYF
TGTGCCAGCAGCAAGAAGCCGGGACAGGGGACCGAGTACTTC
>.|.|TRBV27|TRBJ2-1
CASWESSYNEQFF
TGTGCCAGCTGGGAGAGCTCCTACAATGAGCAGTTCTTC
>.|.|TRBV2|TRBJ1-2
CASRKQGGNYGYTF
TGTGCCAGCAGGAAACAGGGAGGAAACTATGGCTACACCTTC
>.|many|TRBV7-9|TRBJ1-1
CASLAYGTGPTEAFF
TGTGCCAGCCTGGCATACGGGACGGGTCCCACTGAAGCTTTCTTT
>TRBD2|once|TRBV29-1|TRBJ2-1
CSVDGLAGGFDSEQFF
TGCAGCGTTGATGGTCTAGCGGGGGGGTTTGACAGTGAGCAGTTCTTC
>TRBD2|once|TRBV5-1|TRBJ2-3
CASSGLAGGRTDTQYF
TGCGCCAGCAGCGGTCTAGCGGGAGGTCGAACAGATACGCAGTATTTT
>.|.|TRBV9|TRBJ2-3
CASSDPRGTDTQYF
TGTGCCAGCAGCGACCCTCGGGGGACAGATACGCAGTATTTT
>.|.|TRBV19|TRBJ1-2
CASSAGPAFTSSGYTF
TGTGCCAGTAGTGCAGGACCGGCCTTCACCTCTTCCGGCTACACCTTC
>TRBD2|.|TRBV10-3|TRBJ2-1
CAIRGLAGADNEQFF
TGTGCCATCAGGGGACTAGCGGGAGCCGACAATGAGCAGTTCTTC
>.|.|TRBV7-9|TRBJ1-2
CASKGLGTTYGYTF
TGTGCCAGCAAAGGGCTAGGGACTACCTATGGCTACACCTTC
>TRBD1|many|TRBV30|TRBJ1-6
CAWSAGQYSYNSPLHF
TGTGCCTGGAGTGCGGGACAGTATTCCTATAATTCACCCCTCCACTTT